The 25 T cell receptor beta chains below all came from one sample that was sequenced in a study of T cells in Graves' hyperthyroidism and ophthalmopathy. It was RNA transcripts that yielded the amplified TCR beta CDR3 regions. HTBI primers were used for first-round RT-PCR of the TCR CDR3. From the multiplex PCR reads, TCRdb called clonotypes with MiXCR, one entry per CDR3 protein. The data hold some 600,000 distinct CDR3 sequences, with around 13% observed a single time. The sample comprised blood. These TCRs come from a woman between 25 and 40 years old with Graves' hyperthyroidism that later progressed to Graves' ophthalmopathy.

The chain couples TRBV3-1 to TRBJ2-2; 13 nucleotides align to TRBD2. Germline CDR1 LGHDT, CDR2 YNNKEL (reference sequence). This CDR3 is built from 16 residues. J was trimmed by 8 bases and V by 8 bases; bases with no gene match: 11. The CDR3 here is CASGKGLAGRGGELFF. The CDR3 region has the DNA TGTGCCAGCGGGAAGGGACTAGCGGGGAGAGGAGGGGAGCTGTTTTTT.

At least ten counts were recorded for this clonotype. The chain joins TRBV20-1 to TRBJ2-7; maybe TRBD2 (5 bases). Looked up from germline, CDR1 is DFQATT and CDR2 is SNEGSKA (reference sequence). The CDR3 runs 13 residues. Trimming shortened V by 2 bases and J by 0 bases, and 8 bases separated the two germline ends. CDR3 region: CSARTRNSYEQYF. The CDR3 bases are TGCAGTGCTAGAACTAGAAACTCCTACGAGCAGTACTTC.

The J gene is TRBJ2-7, the V gene TRBV5-1, with 8 bases fitting TRBD1. J gave up 3 bases and V 0 bases, and 5 bases lay outside the gene matches. CDR1 and CDR2 (germline): SGHRS, YFSETQ. The CDR3 contains 15 residues. CDR3 sequence (DNA): TGCGCCAGCAGCTTGGGAACAGGGGGGATCTACGAGCAGTACTTC. The encoded protein is CASSLGTGGIYEQYF. The whole variable domain, remainder taken from reference TRBV5-1 and TRBJ2-7, is KAGVTQTPRYLIKTRGQQVTLSCSPISGHRSVSWYQQTPGQGLQFLFEYFSETQRNKGNFPGRFSGRQFSNSRSEMNVSTLELGDSALYLCASSLGTGGIYEQYFGPGTRLTVT.

The table lists this clonotype with many counts. The gene calls are TRBV11-2 and TRBJ1-2, with D perhaps TRBD1 (5 bases). Germline V lookup: CDR1 SGHAT, CDR2 FQNNGV. V was pared by 0 bases and J by 4 bases, with 12 bases between. This CDR3 contains 15 residues. The CDR3 nucleotides read TGTGCCAGCAGCTTAGATCCTGGGGCAAGCTATGGCTACACCTTC. It codes for CASSLDPGASYGYTF.

This clonotype was picked up many times. This chain joins TRBV7-2 and TRBJ2-5; no firm D call. This CDR3 is 16 amino acids long. V was cut by 2 bases and J by 2 bases, with 15 bases left in between. Germline V gives CDR1 SGHTA, CDR2 FQGNSA. CDR3 DNA: TGTGCCAGCAGCTTATCACCCGGAGTAGGGCAAGAGACCCAGTACTTC. This sequence encodes CASSLSPGVGQETQYF.

The sample holds many counts of this clonotype. The rearrangement joins TRBV14 to TRBJ2-7; D is ambiguous. Germline values: CDR1 SGHDN, CDR2 FVKESK. The CDR3 sequence is 13 residues long. Trimming stripped 2 bases from V and 5 bases from J, with 10 bases between. CDR3 nucleotide sequence: TGTGCCAGCAGCCAATGGCACGGTCACGAGCAGTACTTC. The encoded protein is CASSQWHGHEQYF.

This clonotype was picked up many times. V is TRBV19 and J is TRBJ1-1, with 7 bases aligning to TRBD1. From germline, CDR1 is LNHDA and CDR2 SQIVND (reference sequence). This CDR3 comprises 16 residues. Germline trimming cut 5 bases from V and 2 bases from J; bases unmatched to any gene: 11. The CDR3 is CASSPRSGTVNTEAFF. Here the CDR3 DNA reads TGTGCCAGTAGTCCCCGATCCGGGACAGTTAACACTGAAGCTTTCTTT.

This clonotype was detected many times. V gene TRBV25-1 combines with J gene TRBJ1-2; D call uncertain. The germline gives CDR1 MGHDK, CDR2 SYGVNS. The V gene lost 2 bases and the J gene lost 6 bases, with 13 bases spanning the gap. The CDR3 has 14 amino acids. The CDR3 sequence: CASSEGLSPNGYTF. Written as DNA, the CDR3 is TGTGCCAGCAGTGAAGGGCTCAGTCCCAATGGCTACACCTTC.

The table lists this clonotype with many counts. The chain couples TRBV27 to TRBJ1-5; the match to TRBD1 covers 7 bases. J was trimmed by 7 bases and V by 6 bases; bases with no gene match: 9. CDR3 length equals 14 residues. In germline, CDR1 is MNHEY, CDR2 SMNVEV (reference sequence). CDR3 DNA sequence: TGTGCCAGCAGGTTACAGGGGACGCAGCAGCCCCAGCATTTT. Protein product: CASRLQGTQQPQHF.

This clonotype has a count of ten or more. The J gene is TRBJ1-1, the V gene TRBV5-1, with D perhaps matching TRBD1 (5 bases). The CDR3 runs to 14 residues. Per germline, CDR1 SGHRS and CDR2 YFSETQ. V dropped 4 bases and J dropped 6 bases, with 16 bases sitting between them. The CDR3 DNA reads TGCGCCAGCAGCCTCGCAGGGTACGGGGCTGAAGCTTTCTTT. It encodes CASSLAGYGAEAFF.

This clonotype appeared many times. The chain couples TRBV7-2 to TRBJ2-1; 10 bases map to TRBD2. The V gene's germline CDR1 is SGHTA and CDR2 FQGNSA. Trimming cost V 6 bases and J 7 bases; bases outside gene matches: 6. This CDR3 has 14 residues. DNA for the CDR3: TGTGCCAGCAGGGCGGATAGCGGGAGGAATGAGCAGTTCTTC. Translation: CASRADSGRNEQFF. Full variable domain (outside the CDR3, taken from reference TRBV7-2 and TRBJ2-1): GAGVSQSPSNKVTEKGKDVELRCDPISGHTALYWYRQSLGQGLEFLIYFQGNSAPDKSGLPSDRFSAERTGGSVSTLTIQRTQQEDSAVYLCASRADSGRNEQFFGPGTRLTVL.

This clonotype was counted a few times. The chain recombines TRBV27 with TRBJ2-1; tentatively, D is TRBD1 (6 bases). This CDR3 has 15 residues. The germline V and J ends were trimmed by 5 bases and 3 bases, with 14 bases remaining between them. Looked up from germline, CDR1 is MNHEY and CDR2 is SMNVEV (reference sequence). The chain's CDR3 is CASSRGMHHYNEQFF. The CDR3 region has the DNA TGTGCCAGCAGTAGGGGGATGCACCACTACAATGAGCAGTTCTTC.

This clonotype was recorded many times. The chain carries TRBV5-1 and TRBJ2-1, with 7 bases aligning to TRBD2. The CDR3 sequence is 16 residues long. CDR1 is SGHRS, CDR2 YFSETQ, per germline. J gave up 3 bases and V 4 bases, and 10 bases lay outside the gene matches. In DNA, the CDR3 is TGCGCCAGCAGCGAAACTCTAGCGGACTTCTACAATGAGCAGTTCTTC. It yields the protein CASSETLADFYNEQFF.

This clonotype was seen more than once but under ten times. Given a much more abundant clone one base away, this may be a read error. The chain is built from TRBV12-3 or TRBV12-4 and TRBJ2-7, with 13 bases aligning to TRBD2. The CDR3 is 14 residues long. The V gene end was trimmed by 5 bases and the J gene end by 5 bases; junction bases not matched to a gene: 3. The DNA for the CDR3 is TGTGCCAGCAGTGGACTAGCGGGAGTTAACGAGCAGTACTTC. Protein sequence: CASSGLAGVNEQYF.

The genes are TRBV7-9 and TRBJ2-5; perhaps TRBD1 as D (5 bases). Germline V lookup: CDR1 SEHNR, CDR2 FQNEAQ (reference sequence). There are 12 residues in the CDR3. V was clipped by 8 bases and J by 4 bases, with 11 bases between them. CDR3 region: CASGETVETQYF. CDR3 bases: TGTGCCAGCGGCGAGACAGTAGAGACCCAGTACTTC.

This clonotype has ten or more counts. This sequence joins TRBV12-3 or TRBV12-4 and TRBJ1-1; D is undetermined. The CDR3 is 15 amino acids. Trimming removed 3 bases at V and 6 bases at J, with 17 bases between. The CDR3 DNA reads TGTGCCAGCAGTTTCCCCCGGGGAGATGATGCTGAAGCTTTCTTT. It encodes CASSFPRGDDAEAFF.

This clonotype came up many times. This chain uses TRBV11-3 with TRBJ2-5, with D tentatively TRBD1 (7 bases). With 4 bases removed from V and 3 bases from J, the gap between germline ends came to 15 bases. CDR3 size: 15 residues. Germline CDR1 is SGHNT and CDR2 is YENEEA. The CDR3 protein is CASSSWRDSKETQYF. The CDR3 coding sequence is TGTGCCAGCAGCTCTTGGCGGGACAGTAAAGAGACCCAGTACTTC.

The chain has TRBV11-2 and TRBJ2-2; the match to TRBD1 covers 7 bases. Losses at the gene ends were 4 bases for V and 3 bases for J; bases not matched to a gene: 11. Germline V gene data show CDR1 as SGHAT and CDR2 as FQNNGV. This CDR3 is 17 amino acids long. CDR3 bases: TGTGCCAGCAGCTCCGATGGCAGGGGGATATACACCGGGGAGCTGTTTTTT. It is translated as CASSSDGRGIYTGELFF.

This clonotype was counted once. Relative to the germline gene, one junction end is altered; a read error may explain this. V gene TRBV7-3 combines with J gene TRBJ1-3; 7 nucleotides match TRBD1. Germline lookup yields CDR1 SGHTA and CDR2 FQGTGA. The CDR3 is 13 amino acids. The CDR3 nucleotides read TGCGCCAGCAGGGGGGGGGCTGGAAACACCATATATTTT. Protein product: CASRGGAGNTIYF.

This clonotype was counted a few times. A much bigger clone sits one base away, suggesting this may be a read error. The rearrangement links TRBV11-2 to TRBJ1-1; 8 bases map to TRBD1. CDR3 length: 16 residues. The V gene's germline CDR1 is SGHAT and CDR2 FQNNGV. CDR3 in amino acids: CASSGWTGPMNTEASF. Here the CDR3 DNA reads TGTGCCAGCAGCGGGTGGACAGGGCCCATGAACACTGAAGCTTCCTTT. Full variable domain (missing parts from reference TRBV11-2 and TRBJ1-1): EAGVAQSPRYKIIEKRQSVAFWCNPISGHATLYWYQQILGQGPKLLIQFQNNGVVDDSQLPKDRFSAERLKGVDSTLKIQPAKLEDSAVYLCASSGWTGPMNTEASFGQGTRLTVV.

This clonotype has only a few counts. The CDR3 here is CASSLGRTGQDGYTF. DNA for the CDR3: TGTGCCAGCAGCTTAGGACGGACAGGCCAAGATGGCTACACCTTC. The chain couples TRBV7-6 to TRBJ1-2; TRBD1 matches at 7 bases. Germline V gene data show CDR1 as SGHVS and CDR2 as FNYEAQ. The trim removed 1 base at V and 6 bases at J, leaving 8 bases unmatched. The CDR3 extends over 15 amino acids.

This rearrangement joins TRBV20-1 to TRBJ2-5, with TRBD2 matching over 15 bases. The CDR3 is 15 residues long. V shed 0 bases, J shed 5 bases, and the junction held 1 base outside the gene matches. Germline V gene sequence: CDR1 DFQATT, CDR2 SNEGSKA (reference sequence). CDR3 DNA sequence: TGCAGTGCTAGAGAAGGGACTAGCGGGGGGGAGACCCAGTACTTC. This sequence encodes CSAREGTSGGETQYF.

At least ten counts were recorded for this clonotype. The V and J genes are TRBV12-5 and TRBJ2-7, with D possibly being TRBD1 or TRBD2 (6 bases each). The germline CDR1 and CDR2 sequences are LGHNT and FRNRAP. Trimming stripped 0 bases from V and 2 bases from J, with 17 bases between. The CDR3 sequence is 17 residues long. The CDR3 region is CASGLVILEGGTYEQYF. CDR3 bases: TGTGCTAGTGGTTTGGTAATTTTAGAAGGGGGGACCTACGAGCAGTACTTC.

This clonotype has a handful of counts. The chain has TRBV27 and TRBJ2-2; 7 bases are a match to TRBD2. The germline CDR1 and CDR2 sequences are MNHEY and SMNVEV (reference sequence). There are 19 residues in the CDR3. The junction had 11 bases not matched to a gene; V was cut back by 1 base and J by 0 bases. For the CDR3, the DNA is TGTGCCAGCAGTTTATTCCCGGGAGGCGGGACGGCGAACACCGGGGAGCTGTTTTTT. It translates to CASSLFPGGGTANTGELFF.

This rearrangement joins TRBV20-1 to TRBJ2-7; D possibly corresponds to TRBD2 (7 bases). V lost 0 bases, J lost 4 bases, and 13 bases lay in between. Germline lookup yields CDR1 DFQATT and CDR2 SNEGSKA (reference sequence). The CDR3 has 14 amino acids. CDR3 sequence reads: CSARESGGRYEQYF. The CDR3 DNA reads as TGCAGTGCTAGAGAGTCGGGGGGCCGGTACGAGCAGTACTTC.